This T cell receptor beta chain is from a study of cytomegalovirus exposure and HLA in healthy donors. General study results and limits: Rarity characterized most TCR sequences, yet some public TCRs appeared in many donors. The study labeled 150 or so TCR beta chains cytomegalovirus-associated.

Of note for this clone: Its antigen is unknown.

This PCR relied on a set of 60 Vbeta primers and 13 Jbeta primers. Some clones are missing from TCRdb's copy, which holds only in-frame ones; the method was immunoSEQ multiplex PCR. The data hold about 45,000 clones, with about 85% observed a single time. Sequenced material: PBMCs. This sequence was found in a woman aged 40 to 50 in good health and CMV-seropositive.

In DNA, the CDR3 is TGTGCCAGCAGTGAGTCAGGGGCTGGAAACACCATATATTTT. It yields the protein CASSESGAGNTIYF. V gene TRBV6-1 combines with J gene TRBJ1-3, with a tentative D call TRBD1 (6 bases). The CDR3 spans 14 residues. Per germline, CDR1 MNHNS and CDR2 SASEGT. Trimming pared 3 bases from V and 2 bases from J, leaving 8 bases between.